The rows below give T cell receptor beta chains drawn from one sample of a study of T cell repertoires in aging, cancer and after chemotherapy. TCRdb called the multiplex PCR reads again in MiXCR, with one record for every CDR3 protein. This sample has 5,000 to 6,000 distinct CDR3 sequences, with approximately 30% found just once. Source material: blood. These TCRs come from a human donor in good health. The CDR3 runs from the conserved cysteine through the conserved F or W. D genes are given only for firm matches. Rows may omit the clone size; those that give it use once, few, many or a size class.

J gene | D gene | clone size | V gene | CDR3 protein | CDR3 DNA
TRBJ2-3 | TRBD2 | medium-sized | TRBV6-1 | CASSESSGGSDTQYF | TGTGCCAGCAGTGAATCTAGCGGGGGGTCAGATACGCAGTATTTT
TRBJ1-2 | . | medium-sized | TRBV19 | CASSITSLLGYTF | TGTGCCAGTAGTATAACCAGTTTACTTGGCTACACCTTC
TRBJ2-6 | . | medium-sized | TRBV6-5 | CASSYSGANSGANVLTF | TGTGCCAGCAGTTACTCTGGGGCCAACTCTGGGGCCAACGTCCTGACTTTC
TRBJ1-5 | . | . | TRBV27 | CASRPRHPGLNQPQHF | TGTGCCAGCAGGCCTAGACACCCGGGGCTCAATCAGCCCCAGCATTTT
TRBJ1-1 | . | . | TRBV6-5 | CASSPSRGNTEAFF | TGTGCCAGCAGCCCCTCCAGGGGGAACACTGAAGCTTTCTTT
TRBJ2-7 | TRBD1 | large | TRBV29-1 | CSVGQGTGEQYF | TGCAGCGTAGGACAGGGGACGGGGGAGCAGTACTTC
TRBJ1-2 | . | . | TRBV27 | CASSSTNYGYTF | TGTGCCAGCAGTTCGACTAACTATGGCTACACCTTC
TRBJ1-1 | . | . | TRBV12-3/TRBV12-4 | CASSLASFGTEAFF | TGTGCCAGCAGTTTAGCCAGTTTCGGAACTGAAGCTTTCTTT
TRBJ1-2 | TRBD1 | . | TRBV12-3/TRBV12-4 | CASSLGGTGGYGYTF | TGTGCCAGCAGCCTAGGGGGGACAGGGGGCTATGGCTACACCTTC
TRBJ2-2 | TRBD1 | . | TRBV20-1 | CSADPLGQGNTGELFF | TGCAGTGCTGATCCTCTCGGACAGGGAAACACCGGGGAGCTGTTTTTT
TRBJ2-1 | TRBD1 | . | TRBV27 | CASSLLGRGNEQFF | TGTGCCAGCAGTTTACTGGGCAGGGGGAATGAGCAGTTCTTC
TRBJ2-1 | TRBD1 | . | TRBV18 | CASSKTGSGYNEQFF | TGTGCCAGCTCTAAGACAGGGAGCGGTTACAATGAGCAGTTCTTC
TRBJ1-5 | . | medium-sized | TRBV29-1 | CSVQGINQPQHF | TGCAGCGTCCAGGGTATTAATCAGCCCCAGCATTTT
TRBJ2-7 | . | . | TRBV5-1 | CASSLVLGGTAHYEQYF | TGCGCCAGCAGCTTGGTGCTGGGCGGGACAGCTCACTACGAGCAGTACTTC
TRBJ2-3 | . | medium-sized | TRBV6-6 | CASRPGVGGTDTQYF | TGTGCCAGCAGGCCGGGAGTCGGAGGCACAGATACGCAGTATTTT
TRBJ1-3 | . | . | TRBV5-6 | CASSLVFGGGIGNTIYF | TGTGCCAGCAGCTTGGTTTTCGGCGGGGGGATTGGAAACACCATATATTTT
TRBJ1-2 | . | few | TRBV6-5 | CASSYSGNYGYTF | TGTGCCAGCAGTTACTCAGGGAACTATGGCTACACCTTC
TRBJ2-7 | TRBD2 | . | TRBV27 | CASSKARAGDYEQYF | TGTGCCAGCAGTAAAGCCAGGGCGGGGGACTACGAGCAGTACTTC
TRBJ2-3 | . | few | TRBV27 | CASSLGGGPTDTQYF | TGTGCCAGCAGTTTAGGGGGGGGGCCAACAGATACGCAGTATTTT
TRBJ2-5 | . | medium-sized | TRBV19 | CASSNIDTQETQYF | TGTGCCAGTAGTAACATCGACACCCAAGAGACCCAGTACTTC
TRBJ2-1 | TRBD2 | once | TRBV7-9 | CASALAGGNEQFF | TGTGCCAGCGCGCTAGCGGGGGGAAATGAGCAGTTCTTC
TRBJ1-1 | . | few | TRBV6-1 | CASSPTDLNTEAFF | TGTGCCAGCAGTCCGACAGATTTGAACACTGAAGCTTTCTTT
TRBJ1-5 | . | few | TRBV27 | CASSLGRNQPQHF | TGTGCCAGCAGTTTAGGAAGGAATCAGCCCCAGCATTTT
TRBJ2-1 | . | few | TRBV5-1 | CASSLGILPDNEQFF | TGCGCCAGCAGCTTGGGCATACTACCGGACAATGAGCAGTTCTTC
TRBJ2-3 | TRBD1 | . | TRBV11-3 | CASSRGGITDTQYF | TGTGCCAGCAGCCGAGGGGGCATCACAGATACGCAGTATTTT
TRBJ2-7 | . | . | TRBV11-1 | CASSLYQSSYEQYF | TGTGCCAGCAGCTTATACCAGTCCTCCTACGAGCAGTACTTC
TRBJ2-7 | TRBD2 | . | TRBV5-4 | CASSLGSSGGSYEQYF | TGTGCCAGCAGCTTGGGTTCTAGCGGGGGCTCCTACGAGCAGTACTTC
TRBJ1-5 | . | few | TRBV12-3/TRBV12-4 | CASSLDLRLPQHF | TGTGCCAGCAGTTTAGATTTGCGGTTGCCCCAGCATTTT
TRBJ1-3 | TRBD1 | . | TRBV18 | CASSPIVGQGFAGNTIYF | TGTGCCAGCTCACCAATCGTCGGACAGGGGTTCGCTGGAAACACCATATATTTT
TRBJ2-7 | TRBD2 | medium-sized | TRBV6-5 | CASSYSVWEGEQYF | TGTGCCAGCAGTTACTCGGTGTGGGAGGGGGAGCAGTACTTC
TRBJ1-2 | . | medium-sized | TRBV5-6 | CASSVREPYGYTF | TGTGCCAGCAGCGTCAGGGAGCCCTATGGCTACACCTTC
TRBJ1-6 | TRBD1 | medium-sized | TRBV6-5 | CASSPQGMGSPLHF | TGTGCCAGCAGCCCACAGGGGATGGGATCACCCCTCCACTTT
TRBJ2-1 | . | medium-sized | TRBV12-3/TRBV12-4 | CASSRPRSEQFF | TGTGCCAGCAGTCGACCCCGATCCGAGCAGTTCTTC
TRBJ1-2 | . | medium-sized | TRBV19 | CASSTTRVRSYGYTF | TGTGCCAGTAGCACTACCCGGGTCAGGAGTTATGGCTACACCTTC
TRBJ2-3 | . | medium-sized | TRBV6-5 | CASTRAEGTDTQYF | TGTGCCAGCACCCGGGCCGAGGGCACAGATACGCAGTATTTT
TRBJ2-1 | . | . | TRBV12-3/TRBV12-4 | CASRLTSWGTSSYNEQFF | TGTGCCAGCAGGCTGACCTCCTGGGGGACTTCCTCCTACAATGAGCAGTTCTTC
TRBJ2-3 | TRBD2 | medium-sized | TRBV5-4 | CASSSEGGGARDTQYF | TGTGCCAGCAGCTCGGAAGGCGGGGGGGCCAGAGATACGCAGTATTTT
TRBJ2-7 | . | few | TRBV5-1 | CASSLDHEQYF | TGCGCCAGCAGCTTAGACCACGAGCAGTACTTC
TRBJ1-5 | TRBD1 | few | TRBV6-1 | CASGLTTGDQPQHF | TGTGCCAGCGGACTAACGACAGGGGATCAGCCCCAGCATTTT
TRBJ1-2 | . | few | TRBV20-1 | CSATPPAGRGYTF | TGCAGTGCTACCCCTCCGGCGGGTAGGGGCTACACCTTC
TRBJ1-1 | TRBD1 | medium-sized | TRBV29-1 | CSVDRPGGEAGAFF | TGCAGCGTCGACCGTCCAGGGGGCGAGGCTGGAGCTTTCTTT
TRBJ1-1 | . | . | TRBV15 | CATGRWNTEAFF | TGTGCCACCGGCAGGTGGAACACTGAAGCTTTCTTT
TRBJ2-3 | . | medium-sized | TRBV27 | CASSRQAEGDTQYF | TGTGCCAGCAGTCGACAGGCCGAAGGGGATACGCAGTATTTT
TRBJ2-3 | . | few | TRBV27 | CASSLRGRRADTQYF | TGTGCCAGCAGTTTACGGGGGAGGAGGGCAGATACGCAGTATTTT
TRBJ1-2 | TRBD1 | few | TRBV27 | CASSFGQGLFYGYTF | TGTGCCAGCAGTTTCGGACAGGGATTATTCTATGGCTACACCTTC
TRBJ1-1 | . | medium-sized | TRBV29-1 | CSVVGEYDTEAFF | TGCAGCGTTGTCGGGGAATACGACACTGAAGCTTTCTTT
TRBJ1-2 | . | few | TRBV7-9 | CASSLGSDLNYGYTF | TGTGCCAGCAGCTTAGGATCGGACCTCAACTATGGCTACACCTTC
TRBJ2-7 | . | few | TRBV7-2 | CASSLAREMYEQYF | TGTGCCAGCAGCTTAGCCAGGGAGATGTACGAGCAGTACTTC
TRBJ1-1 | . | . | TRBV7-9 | CASSLKRDNTEAFF | TGTGCCAGCAGCTTAAAACGGGATAACACTGAAGCTTTCTTT
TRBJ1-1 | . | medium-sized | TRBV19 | CASSKVALGHARGTEAFF | TGTGCCAGTAGTAAGGTCGCCCTGGGTCACGCCAGGGGCACTGAAGCTTTCTTT
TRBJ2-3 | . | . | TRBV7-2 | CASSRSAGHSTDTQYF | TGTGCCAGCAGCCGCTCCGCGGGCCATAGCACAGATACGCAGTATTTT
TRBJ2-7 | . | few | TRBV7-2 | CASSSFYEQYF | TGTGCCAGCAGCTCGTTCTACGAGCAGTACTTC
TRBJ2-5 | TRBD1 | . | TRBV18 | CASSQSGTEETQYF | TGTGCCAGCTCACAGTCCGGGACAGAAGAGACCCAGTACTTC
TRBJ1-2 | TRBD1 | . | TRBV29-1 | CSVAFGTGGNYGYTF | TGCAGCGTTGCGTTTGGGACAGGGGGTAACTATGGCTACACCTTC
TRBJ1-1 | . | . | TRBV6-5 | CASSYSKGWLNTEAFF | TGTGCCAGCAGTTACTCGAAGGGATGGCTGAACACTGAAGCTTTCTTT
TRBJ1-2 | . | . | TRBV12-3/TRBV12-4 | CASSLAHNYGYTF | TGTGCCAGCAGTTTAGCCCATAACTATGGCTACACCTTC
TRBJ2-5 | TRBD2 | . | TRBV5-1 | CASSSTSGGRETQYF | TGCGCCAGCAGCTCGACTAGCGGGGGACGAGAGACCCAGTACTTC
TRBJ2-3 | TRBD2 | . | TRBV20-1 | CSARECLAGGESSDTQYF | TGCAGTGCTAGAGAGTGCCTAGCGGGAGGCGAGTCCTCAGATACGCAGTATTTT